These T cell receptor beta chains were read from a single sample in a study of T cells in Graves' hyperthyroidism and ophthalmopathy. TCRdb re-analysed the multiplex PCR reads in MiXCR, keeping a single row per CDR3 protein. The repertoire holds 500,000 to 750,000 distinct CDR3 sequences, with 11% to 15% as singletons. The sequencing sample was made of blood. All receptors come from a woman aged 18-30 years with Graves' ophthalmopathy. Each CDR3 is given with its conserved first and last residue. The D gene is left open where the match is weak. Size is omitted from some rows. Given values are once, few, many or a class for expanded clones.

many,16,TRBJ2-7,TRBD2,TRBV5-1,CASTLGRDRFSYEQYF,TGCGCCAGCACCCTGGGGAGGGACCGATTCTCCTACGAGCAGTACTTC
many,15,TRBJ1-1,NA,TRBV6-1,CASSPWVGDGTEAFF,TGTGCCAGCAGTCCTTGGGTGGGGGATGGCACTGAAGCTTTCTTT
NA,11,TRBJ1-4,NA,TRBV30,CAWAEREKLFF,TGTGCCTGGGCGGAACGAGAAAAACTGTTTTTT
many,12,TRBJ2-2,NA,TRBV5-5,CASSRVTGELFF,TGTGCCAGCAGCAGGGTAACCGGGGAGCTGTTTTTT
many,15,TRBJ2-3,NA,TRBV18,CASSPGRSGADTQYF,TGTGCCAGCTCACCTGGACGGTCTGGTGCAGATACGCAGTATTTT
many,16,TRBJ2-1,TRBD1,TRBV20-1,CSARGQGPSSYNEQFF,TGCAGTGCTAGAGGACAGGGTCCCAGCTCCTACAATGAGCAGTTCTTC
many,19,TRBJ2-7,TRBD1,TRBV6-6,CASSYSSMRDSQRSYEQYF,TGTGCCAGCAGTTACTCGAGTATGAGGGACAGTCAAAGATCCTACGAGCAGTACTTC
NA,15,TRBJ2-1,NA,TRBV4-1,CASSQDTGPYNEQFF,TGCGCCAGCAGCCAAGATACGGGCCCCTACAATGAGCAGTTCTTC
many,15,TRBJ2-1,NA,TRBV6-6,CASSYSQAPYNEQFF,TGTGCCAGCAGTTACTCACAGGCGCCCTACAATGAGCAGTTCTTC
few,15,TRBJ2-7,NA,TRBV4-2,CASSRDTIAVYEQYF,TGTGCCAGCAGCCGAGATACTATAGCGGTCTACGAGCAGTACTTC
many,15,TRBJ2-7,TRBD1,TRBV28,CASSLLAGGAYEQYF,TGTGCCAGCAGTTTATTGGCAGGGGGCGCGTACGAGCAGTACTTC
NA,17,TRBJ2-1,TRBD2,TRBV9,CASSPGLAGEGYNEQFF,TGTGCCAGCAGCCCCGGGTTAGCGGGAGAAGGGTACAATGAGCAGTTCTTC
many,14,TRBJ1-2,NA,TRBV10-3,CAISESPRDYGYTF,TGTGCCATCAGTGAGTCGCCCAGGGACTATGGCTACACCTTC
NA,17,TRBJ1-2,NA,TRBV5-1,CASSVGGIVVFGYGYTF,TGCGCCAGCAGCGTCGGGGGAATAGTCGTATTTGGCTATGGCTACACCTTC
many,16,TRBJ1-6,NA,TRBV7-8,CASSLKRTLTNSPLHF,TGTGCCAGCAGCTTAAAACGTACACTGACTAATTCACCCCTCCACTTT